These 22 T cell receptor beta chains were all obtained from the same sample, sequenced in a study of control samples from healthy donors and cancer patients. Clones were sequenced by immunoSEQ multiplex PCR, and TCRdb holds only the in-frame ones, with some missing. The sample yields under 150,000 clones, about 90% seen once. Sequencing input: blood. These receptors originate from a man aged 55-75 years in good health.

The V gene is TRBV7-9, the J gene TRBJ1-4; TRBD1 might be the D (5 bases). V was shortened by 5 bases and J by 8 bases, with 15 bases between the two germline ends. This CDR3 has 14 amino acids. Germline values: CDR1 SEHNR, CDR2 FQNEAQ (reference sequence). CDR3 residues: CASSRPGDGEKLFF. As DNA, the CDR3 is TGTGCCAGCAGCCGACCGGGGGACGGGGAAAAACTGTTTTTT.

The V call is TRBV4-2, the J call TRBJ2-1; 8 bases match TRBD2. The germline V gene encodes CDR1 LGHNA and CDR2 YNFKEQ. The CDR3 consists of 16 residues. V was pared by 4 bases and J by 9 bases, with 14 bases of the junction left unmatched. The CDR3 coding sequence is TGTGCCAGCAGCCCAGACGTCAGCGGGGGTTGGCGTGAGCAGTTCTTC. Amino acids: CASSPDVSGGWREQFF.

The V and J genes are TRBV7-2 and TRBJ1-1; maybe TRBD1 (5 bases). V was pared by 4 bases and J by 3 bases, with 9 bases between. This CDR3 is built from 13 residues. From germline, CDR1 is SGHTA and CDR2 FQGNSA. The CDR3 DNA reads as TGTGCCAGCAGCTCACAGGATTACACTGAAGCTTTCTTT. Protein product: CASSSQDYTEAFF.

This clone was detected only once. The gene calls are TRBV28 and TRBJ1-3, with unresolved D. CDR3 length: 15 residues. V lost 1 base and J lost 0, with 7 bases in between. The V gene's germline CDR1 is MDHEN and CDR2 SYDVKM. In DNA form, the CDR3 reads TGTGCCAGCAGTTTATCGGCGTTCTCTGGAAACACCATATATTTT. Translated: CASSLSAFSGNTIYF. The variable domain in full, with the rest retrieved from reference TRBV28 and TRBJ1-3, is DVKVTQSSRYLVKRTGEKVFLECVQDMDHENMFWYRQDPGLGLRLIYFSYDVKMKEKGDIPEGYSVSREKKERFSLILESASTNQTSMYLCASSLSAFSGNTIYFGEGSWLTVV.

This chain links TRBV10-3 with TRBJ1-6; 7 bases are shared with TRBD1. From germline, CDR1 is ENHRY and CDR2 SYGVKD. V was pared by 4 bases and J by 6 bases, with 6 bases of the junction left unmatched. CDR3 length equals 15 residues. The CDR3 DNA reads TGTGCCATCAGTGCGGGACAGCTAATTAATTCACCCCTCCACTTT. Translated: CAISAGQLINSPLHF.

This chain connects TRBV18 to TRBJ2-2; D uncertain. The CDR3 runs 14 residues. Trimming took off 3 bases at V and 3 bases at J, with 8 bases between the two ends. Germline V CDR1 and CDR2: KGHSH, LQKENI. CDR3 amino acids: CASSPRQDTGELFF. DNA for the CDR3: TGTGCCAGCTCACCGCGGCAGGACACCGGGGAGCTGTTTTTT.

This clone was recorded once. This sequence joins TRBV18 and TRBJ1-1; 7 nucleotides line up with TRBD1. After removal of 3 bases from V and 0 bases from J, the junction contained 10 bases not matched to a gene. Per the germline V gene, CDR1 is KGHSH and CDR2 is LQKENI. The CDR3 runs to 17 residues. The CDR3 DNA reads as TGTGCCAGCTCACCTTACCAGGGACAGCCCATGAACACTGAAGCTTTCTTT. Translated, it gives CASSPYQGQPMNTEAFF. Using reference TRBV18 and TRBJ1-1 for the parts outside the CDR3, the full variable domain is NAGVMQNPRHLVRRRGQEARLRCSPMKGHSHVYWYRQLPEEGLKFMVYLQKENIIDESGMPKERFSAEFPKEGPSILRIQQVVRGDSAAYFCASSPYQGQPMNTEAFFGQGTRLTVV.

The CDR3 sequence: CASSRGTDRVRSNEKLFF. The CDR3, as DNA: TGTGCCAGCAGCAGAGGGACGGATCGGGTCCGTTCTAATGAAAAACTGTTTTTT. The J gene is TRBJ1-4, the V gene TRBV3-1 (or the pseudogene TRBV3-2); possibly TRBD1 for D (5 bases). Germline V lookup: CDR1 LGHDT, CDR2 YNNKEL (reference sequence). Trimming took 5 bases from V and 3 from J, leaving 22 bases between them. The CDR3 consists of 18 residues.

The chain is built from TRBV6-5 and TRBJ1-2; D is undetermined. V lost 6 bases, J lost 5 bases, and 16 bases lay in between. The germline V gene encodes CDR1 MNHEY and CDR2 SVGAGI. This CDR3 region has 14 residues. This chain's CDR3 is CASSPYSLGYGYTF. DNA of the CDR3: TGTGCCAGCAGCCCCTATTCCCTTGGGTATGGCTACACCTTC.

This clone was seen more than once but under ten times. The chain combines TRBV24-1 with TRBJ1-2; D possibly corresponds to TRBD1 (5 bases). From germline, CDR1 is KGHDR and CDR2 SFDVKD. The CDR3 has 11 residues. The germline V and J ends were trimmed by 6 bases and 8 bases, with 9 bases remaining between them. Here the CDR3 reads CATSSGEGYTF. The CDR3 coding sequence is TGTGCCACCAGTTCGGGGGAGGGCTACACCTTC.

This clone appeared a few times. The chain joins TRBV18 to TRBJ1-5, with 8 bases lining up with TRBD1. The CDR3 sequence is 14 residues long. The ends lost 5 bases at V and 5 bases at J; junction bases unmatched: 5. Per the germline V gene, CDR1 is KGHSH and CDR2 is LQKENI. The CDR3 reads CASSTVQGDQPQHF. The CDR3, as DNA: TGTGCCAGCTCAACGGTACAGGGGGATCAGCCCCAGCATTTT.

This chain joins TRBV28 and TRBJ1-1; TRBD1 aligns across 7 bases. The ends lost 2 bases at V and 5 bases at J; junction bases unmatched: 8. The CDR3 sequence is 15 residues long. Per the germline V gene, CDR1 is MDHEN and CDR2 is SYDVKM. DNA for the CDR3: TGTGCCAGCAGTTTAAGGGACAGCCCAGTTACTGAAGCTTTCTTT. This encodes CASSLRDSPVTEAFF.

The rearrangement uses TRBV18 and TRBJ1-4; D call uncertain. This CDR3 contains 14 residues. The germline V gene encodes CDR1 KGHSH and CDR2 LQKENI. Deletions cut 6 bases from V and 1 base from J, with 9 bases between. The CDR3 protein is CASSLAVTNEKLFF. The CDR3 DNA reads TGTGCCAGCTCCCTGGCGGTAACTAATGAAAAACTGTTTTTT.

The V and J genes are TRBV18 and TRBJ1-5; 10 positions agree with TRBD1. Germline V CDR1 and CDR2: KGHSH, LQKENI. Trimming at V came to 6 bases and at J to 6 bases, leaving 5 bases not matched to a gene. CDR3 size: 14 residues. The CDR3 reads CASSRDRGRQPQHF. The CDR3 nucleotides are TGTGCCAGCTCCAGGGACAGGGGACGTCAGCCCCAGCATTTT. The variable domain in full, completed from reference TRBV18 and TRBJ1-5, reads NAGVMQNPRHLVRRRGQEARLRCSPMKGHSHVYWYRQLPEEGLKFMVYLQKENIIDESGMPKERFSAEFPKEGPSILRIQQVVRGDSAAYFCASSRDRGRQPQHFGDGTRLSIL.

This chain uses TRBV7-3 with TRBJ2-5, with 7 positions matching TRBD2. Trimming removed 1 base from V and 0 bases from J; junction bases left unmatched: 8. Germline V gene data show CDR1 as SGHTA and CDR2 as FQGTGA. CDR3 length: 17 residues. The CDR3 coding sequence is TGTGCCAGCAGCTTAATGGGGCGGGGGACGTACCAAGAGACCCAGTACTTC. It yields the protein CASSLMGRGTYQETQYF.

The CDR3 DNA follows: TGTGCCAGCAGCCCGGGACAGACTCACACAGATACGCAGTATTTT. This translates into CASSPGQTHTDTQYF. The chain couples TRBV5-6 to TRBJ2-3; 7 bases are a match to TRBD1. J gave up 2 bases and V 4 bases, and 7 bases lay outside the gene matches. The CDR3 consists of 15 residues. Germline V gives CDR1 SGHDT, CDR2 YYEEEE.

CDR3 loop: CAISSGQNEKLFF. The CDR3 DNA is TGTGCCATCAGTTCGGGACAGAATGAAAAACTGTTTTTT. The rearrangement joins TRBV10-3 to TRBJ1-4; 7 bases are shared with TRBD1. The CDR3 is made up of 13 amino acids. With 5 bases clipped from V and 5 bases from J, the junction kept 2 bases outside the gene matches. CDR1 ENHRY and CDR2 SYGVKD come from the germline V gene.

This sequence joins TRBV7-2 and TRBJ1-5; D gene unclear. The V end lost 5 bases, the J end lost 1 base, and 9 bases lay between the germline ends. The CDR3 has 14 residues. Per the germline V gene, CDR1 is SGHTA and CDR2 is FQGNSA. The CDR3 region has the DNA TGTGCCAGCAGCCCGGACCCGAGCAATCAGCCCCAGCATTTT. Translating gives CASSPDPSNQPQHF.

The CDR3 sequence is CASSPQVNNSPLHF. The CDR3 DNA sequence: TGTGCCAGCAGCCCTCAGGTGAATAATTCACCCCTCCACTTT. V gene TRBV14 combines with J gene TRBJ1-6; D gene unclear. The CDR3 loop spans 14 amino acids. Germline CDR1 and CDR2: SGHDN and FVKESK. Trimming pared 4 bases from V and 5 bases from J, leaving 9 bases between.

This clone was detected only a few times. Here the CDR3 reads CASTLTAATEAFF. DNA for the CDR3: TGTGCCAGCACTCTGACAGCGGCGACTGAAGCTTTCTTT. V and J are TRBV11-2 and TRBJ1-1, with D maybe TRBD1 (5 bases). Per the germline V gene, CDR1 is SGHAT and CDR2 is FQNNGV. CDR3 length equals 13 residues. V lost 7 bases, J lost 5 bases, and 14 bases lay in between.

V and J are TRBV21-1 and TRBJ1-3; TRBD1 was called by the table and not checked on the DNA. TRBV21-1 is annotated as a pseudogene. This CDR3 spans 17 amino acids. The chain's CDR3 is CASSKNRDTYSGNTIYF. The CDR3 nucleotides read TGTGCCAGCAGCAAAAATAGGGACACCTACTCTGGAAACACCATATATTTT.

The V call is TRBV28, the J call TRBJ1-1; 7 nucleotides match TRBD1. CDR1 is MDHEN and CDR2 is SYDVKM in the germline V gene. With V trimmed by 5 bases and J by 0 bases, 9 bases remained unmatched. This CDR3 has 16 residues. The CDR3 spells CASSVGVGTVNTEAFF. In DNA, the CDR3 is TGTGCCAGCAGTGTGGGAGTGGGGACAGTGAACACTGAAGCTTTCTTT.